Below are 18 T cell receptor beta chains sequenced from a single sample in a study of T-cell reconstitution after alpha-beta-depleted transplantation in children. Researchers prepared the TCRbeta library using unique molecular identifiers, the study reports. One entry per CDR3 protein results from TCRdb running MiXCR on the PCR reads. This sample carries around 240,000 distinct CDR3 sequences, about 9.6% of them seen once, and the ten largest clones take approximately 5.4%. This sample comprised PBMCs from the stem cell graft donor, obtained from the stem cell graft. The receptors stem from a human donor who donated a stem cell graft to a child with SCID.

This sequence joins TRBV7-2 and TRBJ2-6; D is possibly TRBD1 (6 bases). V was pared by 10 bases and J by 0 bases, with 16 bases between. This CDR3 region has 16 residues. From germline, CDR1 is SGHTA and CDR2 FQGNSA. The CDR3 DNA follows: TGTGCCACCCACCGAGGGGGAGACTCTGGGGCCAACGTCCTGACTTTC. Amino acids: CATHRGGDSGANVLTF. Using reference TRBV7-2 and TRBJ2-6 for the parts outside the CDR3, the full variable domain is GAGVSQSPSNKVTEKGKDVELRCDPISGHTALYWYRQSLGQGLEFLIYFQGNSAPDKSGLPSDRFSAERTGGSVSTLTIQRTQQEDSAVYLCATHRGGDSGANVLTFGAGSRLTVL.

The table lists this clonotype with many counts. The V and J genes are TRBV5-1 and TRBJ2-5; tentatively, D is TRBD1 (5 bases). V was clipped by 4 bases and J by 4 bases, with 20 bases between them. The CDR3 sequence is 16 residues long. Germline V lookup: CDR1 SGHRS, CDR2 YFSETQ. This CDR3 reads CASSLHTGSRGETQYF. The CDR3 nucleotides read TGCGCCAGCAGCCTCCACACCGGGTCAAGGGGAGAGACCCAGTACTTC.

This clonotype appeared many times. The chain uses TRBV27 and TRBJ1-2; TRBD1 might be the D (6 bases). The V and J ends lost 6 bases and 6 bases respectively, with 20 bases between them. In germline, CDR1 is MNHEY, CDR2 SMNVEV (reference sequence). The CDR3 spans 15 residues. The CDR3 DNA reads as TGTGCCAGCAGCCCCCTGGGACAAGGGAAGAATGGCTACACCTTC. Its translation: CASSPLGQGKNGYTF.

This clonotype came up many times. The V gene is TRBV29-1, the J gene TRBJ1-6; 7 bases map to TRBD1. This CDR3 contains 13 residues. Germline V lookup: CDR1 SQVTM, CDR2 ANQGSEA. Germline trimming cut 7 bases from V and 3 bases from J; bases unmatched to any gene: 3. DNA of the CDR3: TGCAGCGCTGGGACAGACTATAATTCACCCCTCCACTTT. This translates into CSAGTDYNSPLHF.

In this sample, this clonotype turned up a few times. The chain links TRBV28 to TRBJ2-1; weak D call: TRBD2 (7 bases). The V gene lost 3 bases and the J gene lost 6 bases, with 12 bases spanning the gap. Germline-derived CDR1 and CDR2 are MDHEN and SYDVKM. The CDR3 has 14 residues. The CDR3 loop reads CASSFAGALNEQFF. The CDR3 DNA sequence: TGTGCCAGCAGTTTCGCGGGGGCGCTCAATGAGCAGTTCTTC. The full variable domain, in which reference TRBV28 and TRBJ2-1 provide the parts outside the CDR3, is DVKVTQSSRYLVKRTGEKVFLECVQDMDHENMFWYRQDPGLGLRLIYFSYDVKMKEKGDIPEGYSVSREKKERFSLILESASTNQTSMYLCASSFAGALNEQFFGPGTRLTVL.

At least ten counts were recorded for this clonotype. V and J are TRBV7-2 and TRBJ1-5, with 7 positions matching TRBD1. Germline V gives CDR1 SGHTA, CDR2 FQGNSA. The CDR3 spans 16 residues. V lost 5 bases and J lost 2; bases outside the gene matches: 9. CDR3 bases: TGTGCCAGCAGCCGGAACAGGGGAAGTGGCAATCAGCCCCAGCATTTT. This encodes CASSRNRGSGNQPQHF.

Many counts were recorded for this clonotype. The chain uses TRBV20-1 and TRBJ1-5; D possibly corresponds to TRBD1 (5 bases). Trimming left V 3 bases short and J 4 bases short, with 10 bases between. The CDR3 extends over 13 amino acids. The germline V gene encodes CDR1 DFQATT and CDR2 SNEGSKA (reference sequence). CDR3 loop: CSASSGPNQPQHF. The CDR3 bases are TGCAGTGCTAGTTCAGGGCCTAATCAGCCCCAGCATTTT.

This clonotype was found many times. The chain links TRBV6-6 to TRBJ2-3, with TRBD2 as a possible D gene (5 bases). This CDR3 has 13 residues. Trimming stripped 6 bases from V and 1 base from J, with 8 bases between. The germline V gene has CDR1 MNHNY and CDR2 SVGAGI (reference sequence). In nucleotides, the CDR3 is TGTGCCAGCAGCACTAGAGGCACAGATACGCAGTATTTT. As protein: CASSTRGTDTQYF.

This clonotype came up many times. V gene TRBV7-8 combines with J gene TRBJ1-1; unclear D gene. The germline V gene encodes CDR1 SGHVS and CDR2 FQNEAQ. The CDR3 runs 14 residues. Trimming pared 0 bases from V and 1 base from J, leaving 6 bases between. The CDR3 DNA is TGTGCCAGCAGCTTAGCCCAGGAGAACACTGAAGCTTTCTTT. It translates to CASSLAQENTEAFF.

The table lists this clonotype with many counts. This CDR3 is CASSSGSGKTQYF. CDR3 DNA sequence: TGTGCCAGCAGCTCCGGTAGCGGGAAGACCCAGTACTTC. The chain joins TRBV7-2 to TRBJ2-5; 8 bases line up with TRBD2. The CDR3 has 13 amino acids. J gave up 6 bases and V 4 bases, and 4 bases lay outside the gene matches. Germline CDR1 is SGHTA and CDR2 is FQGNSA.

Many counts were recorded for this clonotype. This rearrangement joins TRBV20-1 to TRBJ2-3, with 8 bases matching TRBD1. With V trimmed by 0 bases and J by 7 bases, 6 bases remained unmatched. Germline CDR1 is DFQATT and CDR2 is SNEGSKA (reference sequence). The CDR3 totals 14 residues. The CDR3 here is CSARDGQGSNTQYF. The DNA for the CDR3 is TGCAGTGCTAGAGATGGACAGGGTTCGAATACGCAGTATTTT.

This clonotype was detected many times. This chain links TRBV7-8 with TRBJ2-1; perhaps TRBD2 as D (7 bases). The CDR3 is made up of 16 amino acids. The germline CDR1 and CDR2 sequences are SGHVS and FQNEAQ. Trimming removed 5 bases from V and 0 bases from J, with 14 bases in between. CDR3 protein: CASSKGGMYSYNEQFF. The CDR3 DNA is TGTGCCAGCAGCAAGGGGGGGATGTACTCCTACAATGAGCAGTTCTTC.

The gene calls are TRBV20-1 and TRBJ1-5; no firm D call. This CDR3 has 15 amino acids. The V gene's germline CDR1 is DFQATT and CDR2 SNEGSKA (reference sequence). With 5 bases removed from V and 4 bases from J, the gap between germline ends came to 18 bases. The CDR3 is CSAQANFGGNQPQHF. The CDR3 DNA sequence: TGCAGTGCTCAGGCTAACTTCGGAGGGAATCAGCCCCAGCATTTT.

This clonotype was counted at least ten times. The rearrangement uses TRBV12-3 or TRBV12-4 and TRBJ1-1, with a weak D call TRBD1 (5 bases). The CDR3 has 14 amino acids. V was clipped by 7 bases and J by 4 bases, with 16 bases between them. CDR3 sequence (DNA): TGTGCCAGCACCCTGAGGTCGGGGGTCACTGAAGCTTTCTTT. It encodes CASTLRSGVTEAFF.

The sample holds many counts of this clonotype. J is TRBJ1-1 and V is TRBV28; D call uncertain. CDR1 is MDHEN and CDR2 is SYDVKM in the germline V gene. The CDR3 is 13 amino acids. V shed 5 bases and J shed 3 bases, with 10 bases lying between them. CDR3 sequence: CASSVRPHTEAFF. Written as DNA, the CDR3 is TGTGCCAGCAGTGTCAGACCCCACACTGAAGCTTTCTTT.

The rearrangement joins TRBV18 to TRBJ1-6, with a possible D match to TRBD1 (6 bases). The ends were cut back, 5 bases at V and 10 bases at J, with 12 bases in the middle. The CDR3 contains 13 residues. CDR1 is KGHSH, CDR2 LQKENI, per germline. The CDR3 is CASSTNRESPLHF. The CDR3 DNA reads TGTGCCAGCTCAACGAACAGGGAGTCACCCCTCCACTTT.

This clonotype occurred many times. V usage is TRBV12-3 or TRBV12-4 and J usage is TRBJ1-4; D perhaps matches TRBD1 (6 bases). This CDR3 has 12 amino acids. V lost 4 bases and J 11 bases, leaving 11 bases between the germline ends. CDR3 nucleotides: TGTGCCAGCAGTTCCGGCCAGGGGAAACTGTTTTTT. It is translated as CASSSGQGKLFF.

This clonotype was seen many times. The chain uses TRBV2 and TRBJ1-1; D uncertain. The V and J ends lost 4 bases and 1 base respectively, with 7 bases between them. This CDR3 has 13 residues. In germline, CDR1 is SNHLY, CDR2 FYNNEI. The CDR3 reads CASSAQPNTEAFF. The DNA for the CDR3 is TGTGCCAGCAGTGCACAACCGAACACTGAAGCTTTCTTT.